This T cell receptor (beta chain) is drawn from a study of human T cells and chemical hapten exposure. Study as a whole: Patients having alopecia areata, totalis or universalis were mostly female.

Broader study findings: Since the donors had alopecia, their immune response may not be the same as that of healthy people.

The time point is: pre-sensitization, week 0. Treatment here: therapeutic diphenylcyclopropenone sensitization with weekly scalp DPC. The ends lost 5 bases at V and 0 bases at J; junction bases unmatched: 8. There are 18 residues in the CDR3. Germline CDR1 and CDR2: MDHEN and SYDVKM. This clonotype was counted a few times. Its target is unknown. One entry per CDR3 protein results from TCRdb running MiXCR on the RACE reads. This table holds 200,000 to 300,000 distinct CDR3 sequences, 7.5% to 10% found once. Sequenced here: whole blood, sampled in connection with sensitization to the hapten diphenylcyclopropenone (DPC). The V and J genes are TRBV28 and TRBJ2-5; 14 positions agree with TRBD2. The TCR was taken from a middle-aged woman with alopecia areata. Some clones in this sample may be carry-over from other donors' samples. The CDR3 nucleotides read TGTGCCAGCAGTATGACTAGCGGGAGGGCTATCGACCAAGAGACCCAGTACTTC. Translated, it gives CASSMTSGRAIDQETQYF.